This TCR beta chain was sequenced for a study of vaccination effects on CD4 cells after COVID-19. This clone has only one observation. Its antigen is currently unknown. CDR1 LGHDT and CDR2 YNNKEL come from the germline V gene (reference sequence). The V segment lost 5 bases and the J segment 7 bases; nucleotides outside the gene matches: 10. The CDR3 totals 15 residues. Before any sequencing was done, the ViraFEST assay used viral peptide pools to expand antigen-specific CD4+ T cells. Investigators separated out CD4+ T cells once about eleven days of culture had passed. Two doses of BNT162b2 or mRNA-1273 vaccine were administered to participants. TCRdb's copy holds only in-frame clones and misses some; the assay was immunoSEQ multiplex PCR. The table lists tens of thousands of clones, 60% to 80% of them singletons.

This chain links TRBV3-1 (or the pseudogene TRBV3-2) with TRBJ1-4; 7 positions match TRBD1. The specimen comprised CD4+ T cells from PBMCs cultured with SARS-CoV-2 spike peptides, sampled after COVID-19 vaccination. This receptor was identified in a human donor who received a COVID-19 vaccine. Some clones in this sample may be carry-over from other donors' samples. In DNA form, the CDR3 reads TGTGCCAGCAGCGGCCGCGAGGGGGCGGGTGAAAAACTGTTTTTT. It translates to CASSGREGAGEKLFF.